This entry is about one TCR beta chain. The data were obtained in a study of radiotherapy plus CTLA-4 blockade in lung cancer. Germline-derived CDR1 and CDR2 are SGHNT and YYREEE (reference sequence). The CDR3 sequence is 15 residues long. Method: immunoSEQ multiplex PCR; TCRdb's copy keeps in-frame clones and lacks some. The sample holds over 40,000 clones; roughly 80% are singletons and the top ten take approximately 3.3%. Sequences were derived from peripheral blood, sampled from a patient treated with radiotherapy plus ipilimumab. This chain joins TRBV5-4 and TRBJ2-5, with D possibly TRBD2 on 5 matching bases. The tail of the sequence fits TRBJ2-7 better, so the J call may be wrong. This receptor was obtained from a human donor with non-small cell lung cancer who had stable disease on radiotherapy plus ipilimumab. CDR3 region: CASSASGRKDYEQYF. DNA for the CDR3: TGTGCCAGCAGCGCATCGGGAAGGAAAGATTACGAGCAGTACTTC.